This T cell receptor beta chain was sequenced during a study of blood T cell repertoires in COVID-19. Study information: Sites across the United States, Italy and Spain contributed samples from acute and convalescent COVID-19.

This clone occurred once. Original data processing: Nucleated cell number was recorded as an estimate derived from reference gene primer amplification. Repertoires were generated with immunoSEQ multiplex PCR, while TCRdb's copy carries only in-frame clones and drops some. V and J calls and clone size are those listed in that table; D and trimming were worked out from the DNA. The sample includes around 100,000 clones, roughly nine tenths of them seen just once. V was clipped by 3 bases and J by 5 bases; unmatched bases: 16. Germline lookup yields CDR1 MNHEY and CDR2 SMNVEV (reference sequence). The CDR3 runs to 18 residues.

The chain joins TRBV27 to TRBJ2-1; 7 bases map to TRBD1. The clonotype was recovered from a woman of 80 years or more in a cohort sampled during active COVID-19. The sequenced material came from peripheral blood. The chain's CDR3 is CASSLSITGAPQDNEQFF. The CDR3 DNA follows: TGTGCCAGCAGTTTGTCCATTACAGGGGCCCCTCAAGACAATGAGCAGTTCTTC.